This TCR beta chain was documented in a study of glioma-infiltrating T cells after dendritic cell vaccination. The wider study: Patients had newly diagnosed or recurrent glioblastoma and received dendritic cell vaccines. Patients received three intradermal dendritic cell vaccine injections at biweekly intervals. General observations from the study: TCR clonality showed no direct relationship with survival.

The immunoSEQ assay amplified TCRB CDR3 from up to roughly 2 ug DNA. Libraries were prepared by immunoSEQ multiplex PCR; TCRdb keeps only in-frame clonotypes and omits some of them. The sample holds some 100,000 clones, 70% to 80% seen once. The CDR3 length is 15 residues. Germline V gene sequence: CDR1 LNHDA, CDR2 SQIVND (reference sequence). The germline V and J ends were trimmed by 3 bases and 6 bases, with 15 bases remaining between them. A note on this clone: Antigen: not known.

This chain uses TRBV19 with TRBJ2-1, with D unresolved. The clonotype comes from a human donor with glioblastoma. The sequences come from blood, collected before dendritic cell vaccination. In DNA, the CDR3 is TGTGCCAGTAGTATTCCCCTAGGTAGCCGCAATGAGCAGTTCTTC. Translated, it gives CASSIPLGSRNEQFF.